A selection of T cell receptor beta chains follows, all from one sample in a study of cytomegalovirus exposure and HLA in healthy donors. Produced via immunoSEQ multiplex PCR; TCRdb's table is partial and in-frame only. The sample records over 200,000 clones, around 80% being singletons. Sequencing was performed on PBMCs. Receptors originate from a male donor in good health and CMV-seronegative. The CDR3 runs from the conserved cysteine through the conserved F or W. The D gene is left open where the match is weak. Size is omitted from some rows. Given values are once, few, many or a class for expanded clones.

d_gene: .; v_gene: TRBV6-5; abundance: .; j_gene: TRBJ2-7; CDR3nt: TGTGCCAGCAGTTACCGGGAGCCGGCCGAGCAGTACTTC; CDR3aa: CASSYREPAEQYF
d_gene: .; v_gene: TRBV15; abundance: few; j_gene: TRBJ1-1; CDR3nt: TGTGCCACCAGCAGAGGAGGGGGGAACACTGAAGCTTTCTTT; CDR3aa: CATSRGGGNTEAFF
d_gene: TRBD1; v_gene: TRBV5-1; abundance: .; j_gene: TRBJ2-7; CDR3nt: TGCGCCAGCAGCAACGGACAGGGCGCATACGAGCAGTACTTC; CDR3aa: CASSNGQGAYEQYF
d_gene: .; v_gene: TRBV6-5; abundance: .; j_gene: TRBJ2-5; CDR3nt: TGTGCCAGCAGTTTTAGTTCGCCGCAGACCCAGTACTTC; CDR3aa: CASSFSSPQTQYF
d_gene: .; v_gene: TRBV10-1; abundance: once; j_gene: TRBJ2-3; CDR3nt: TGCGCCAGCAGTGAGTTCACGGTTTTAATCGGGCAGGGATCTCTGGATACGCAGTATTTT; CDR3aa: CASSEFTVLIGQGSLDTQYF
d_gene: .; v_gene: TRBV5-6; abundance: .; j_gene: TRBJ1-1; CDR3nt: TGTGCCAGCAGCTTGACCCCACAGAACACTGAAGCTTTCTTT; CDR3aa: CASSLTPQNTEAFF
d_gene: .; v_gene: TRBV7-6; abundance: .; j_gene: TRBJ2-1; CDR3nt: TGTGCCAGCAGGGGCTTGGACAATGAGCAGTTCTTC; CDR3aa: CASRGLDNEQFF
d_gene: .; v_gene: TRBV5-1; abundance: .; j_gene: TRBJ2-3; CDR3nt: TGCGCCAGCAGCTTGCAAGGGGTCACAGATACGCAGTATTTT; CDR3aa: CASSLQGVTDTQYF
d_gene: .; v_gene: TRBV14; abundance: .; j_gene: TRBJ2-5; CDR3nt: TGTGCCAGCAGCCAAGAGAGGAGCCCGTACCAAGAGACCCAGTACTTC; CDR3aa: CASSQERSPYQETQYF
d_gene: .; v_gene: TRBV7-9; abundance: once; j_gene: TRBJ1-4; CDR3nt: TGTGCCAGCAGCTTAGGAGGTCCCCCGATTTTT; CDR3aa: CASSLGGPPIF
d_gene: TRBD2; v_gene: TRBV12-5; abundance: .; j_gene: TRBJ2-1; CDR3nt: TGTGCTAGTGGTTTTTCCCCGGGACTAGCGGGAGGGAGCTCCTACAATGAGCAGTTCTTC; CDR3aa: CASGFSPGLAGGSSYNEQFF
d_gene: TRBD2; v_gene: TRBV9; abundance: once; j_gene: TRBJ2-7; CDR3nt: TGTGCCAGCAGCGTAGAAAGCGGGAGATACGAGCAGTACTTC; CDR3aa: CASSVESGRYEQYF
d_gene: TRBD2; v_gene: TRBV5-6; abundance: few; j_gene: TRBJ2-1; CDR3nt: TGTGCCAGCAGCTTGGGCGGGAGGGCCTACAATGAGCAGTTCTTC; CDR3aa: CASSLGGRAYNEQFF
d_gene: TRBD2; v_gene: TRBV5-1; abundance: .; j_gene: TRBJ2-5; CDR3nt: TGCGCCAGCAGCCCTGCACTAGCGGGAGGGATCATGGAGACCCAGTACTTC; CDR3aa: CASSPALAGGIMETQYF
d_gene: TRBD1; v_gene: TRBV4-1; abundance: .; j_gene: TRBJ2-5; CDR3nt: TGCGCCAGCAGCACTCGACCGGGACAGTCAGGCGTGCAGTACTTC; CDR3aa: CASSTRPGQSGVQYF
d_gene: TRBD2; v_gene: TRBV5-4; abundance: .; j_gene: TRBJ2-3; CDR3nt: TGTGCCAGCAGCCGGAGGTTAGCGGGACGAAGCACAGATACGCAGTATTTT; CDR3aa: CASSRRLAGRSTDTQYF
d_gene: TRBD1; v_gene: TRBV6-1; abundance: few; j_gene: TRBJ1-2; CDR3nt: TGTGCCAGCAGTACTCGGACAGGGGAGACCTATGGCTACACCTTC; CDR3aa: CASSTRTGETYGYTF
d_gene: TRBD1; v_gene: TRBV5-1; abundance: .; j_gene: TRBJ1-2; CDR3nt: TGCGCCAGCAGCCCGGGACAGACTTATCCCTATGGCTACACCTTC; CDR3aa: CASSPGQTYPYGYTF
d_gene: .; v_gene: TRBV18; abundance: once; j_gene: TRBJ1-5; CDR3nt: TGTGCCAGCTCAGTGGACAGCCGCAATCAGCCCCAGCATTTT; CDR3aa: CASSVDSRNQPQHF
d_gene: .; v_gene: TRBV19; abundance: .; j_gene: TRBJ1-1; CDR3nt: TGTGCCAGTAGTCGCGGTGACACTGAAGCTTTCTTT; CDR3aa: CASSRGDTEAFF
d_gene: .; v_gene: TRBV5-6; abundance: .; j_gene: TRBJ1-3; CDR3nt: TGTGCCAGCAGCCGCGTTCAGGGGATCTCTGGAAACACCATATATTTT; CDR3aa: CASSRVQGISGNTIYF
d_gene: .; v_gene: TRBV7-3; abundance: .; j_gene: TRBJ1-6; CDR3nt: TGTGCCAGCAGCCCAAAGGGGGATTCACCCCTCCACTTT; CDR3aa: CASSPKGDSPLHF
d_gene: TRBD1; v_gene: TRBV6-5; abundance: .; j_gene: TRBJ2-7; CDR3nt: TGTGCCAGCAGTTACGGGACAGGGTTCCCCTACGAGCAGTACTTC; CDR3aa: CASSYGTGFPYEQYF
d_gene: TRBD2; v_gene: TRBV11-2; abundance: .; j_gene: TRBJ2-5; CDR3nt: TGTGCCAGCAGCCCCCCACTAGCGGGAGGGGAGACCCAGTACTTC; CDR3aa: CASSPPLAGGETQYF
d_gene: TRBD1; v_gene: TRBV19; abundance: .; j_gene: TRBJ1-2; CDR3nt: TGTGCCAGTAGTATGACATGGGACAGGCTCTATGGCTACACCTTC; CDR3aa: CASSMTWDRLYGYTF
d_gene: TRBD2; v_gene: TRBV7-2; abundance: .; j_gene: TRBJ2-1; CDR3nt: TGTGCCAGCAGCAAGGGACTAGCGGGAAACAATGAGCAGTTCTTC; CDR3aa: CASSKGLAGNNEQFF
d_gene: TRBD1; v_gene: TRBV10-1; abundance: few; j_gene: TRBJ1-1; CDR3nt: TGCGCCAGCAGTGATATCGTGACAGGGGCCAACACTGAAGCTTTCTTT; CDR3aa: CASSDIVTGANTEAFF
d_gene: .; v_gene: TRBV19; abundance: .; j_gene: TRBJ2-2; CDR3nt: TGTGCCAGTAGCCCGGGACAGAACACCGGGGAGCTGTTTTTT; CDR3aa: CASSPGQNTGELFF
d_gene: .; v_gene: TRBV7-3; abundance: .; j_gene: TRBJ2-1; CDR3nt: TGTGCCACAGCACGGGGGGACAACAATGAGCAGTTCTTC; CDR3aa: CATARGDNNEQFF
d_gene: TRBD2; v_gene: TRBV10-2; abundance: .; j_gene: TRBJ2-1; CDR3nt: TGCGCCAGCAGTGAGTTCACTAGCGGGAATGAGCAGTTCTTC; CDR3aa: CASSEFTSGNEQFF
d_gene: .; v_gene: TRBV18; abundance: .; j_gene: TRBJ2-1; CDR3nt: TGTGCCAGCTCACGACCCGGACAGATGAGCTGGCAGTTCTTC; CDR3aa: CASSRPGQMSWQFF
d_gene: .; v_gene: TRBV28; abundance: once; j_gene: TRBJ2-1; CDR3nt: TGTGCCAGCTATGGGCCCGGCAATGAGCAGTTCTTC; CDR3aa: CASYGPGNEQFF
d_gene: .; v_gene: TRBV6-5; abundance: .; j_gene: TRBJ1-2; CDR3nt: TGTGCCAGCAGTCTCAAGACAGCTAACTATGGCTACACCTTC; CDR3aa: CASSLKTANYGYTF
d_gene: .; v_gene: TRBV10-3; abundance: once; j_gene: TRBJ2-7; CDR3nt: TGTGCCATCAGTGAAGGGGGAACCCACGAGCAGTACTTC; CDR3aa: CAISEGGTHEQYF
d_gene: .; v_gene: TRBV7-8; abundance: .; j_gene: TRBJ2-1; CDR3nt: TGTGCCAGCAGCTTAATTCAATATGAGCAGTTCTTC; CDR3aa: CASSLIQYEQFF
d_gene: TRBD1; v_gene: TRBV7-3; abundance: .; j_gene: TRBJ2-3; CDR3nt: TGTGCCAGCAGCCCACAGGGGGCTCTAGATACGCAGTATTTT; CDR3aa: CASSPQGALDTQYF
d_gene: TRBD1; v_gene: TRBV10-2; abundance: .; j_gene: TRBJ2-1; CDR3nt: TGCGCCAGCAGTGAAGGGGGCGAGCAGTTCTTC; CDR3aa: CASSEGGEQFF